These 9 T cell receptor beta chains originate from one sample sequenced in a study of T-cell memory formation after mild COVID-19. One entry per CDR3 protein, called by TCRdb with MiXCR from the 5' RACE reads. The table includes more than 450,000 distinct CDR3 sequences, roughly 18% detected once. The sequenced sample consisted of PBMCs or a T cell subset sorted from them (not recorded which). The origin of the receptors is an adult woman who had mild COVID-19 (a few samples of this study predate the infection). Cell type and time point are not known.

The table lists this clonotype with a few counts. The chain couples TRBV5-6 to TRBJ2-7, with D uncertain. CDR1 is SGHDT, CDR2 YYEEEE, per germline. This CDR3 has 14 amino acids. Trimming pared 0 bases from V and 6 bases from J, leaving 13 bases between. CDR3 region: CASSLASVGGEQYF. The CDR3 coding sequence is TGTGCCAGCAGCTTGGCCAGCGTCGGCGGCGAGCAGTACTTC.

This clonotype was seen a handful of times. This sequence joins TRBV9 and TRBJ2-1, with TRBD2 identical over 9 bases. CDR3 length equals 17 residues. From germline, CDR1 is SGDLS and CDR2 YYNGEE. V lost 0 bases and J lost 2; bases outside the gene matches: 6. The CDR3 coding sequence is TGTGCCAGCAGCGTAGCTAGCCTAGCGGGGCCCTACAATGAGCAGTTCTTC. This translates into CASSVASLAGPYNEQFF.

The rearrangement links TRBV4-2 to TRBJ1-6; D is unclear. Trimming pared 2 bases from V and 7 bases from J, leaving 15 bases between. The CDR3 runs to 16 residues. The germline gives CDR1 LGHNA, CDR2 YNFKEQ. For the CDR3, the DNA is TGTGCCAGCAGCCAATTAGGTTTGGCTCCGAATTCACCCCTCCACTTT. This gives the protein CASSQLGLAPNSPLHF.

The chain uses TRBV12-3 or TRBV12-4 and TRBJ2-1; 12 nucleotides line up with TRBD2. V gave up 5 bases and J gave up 7 bases; unmatched junction bases: 6. CDR3 length: 15 amino acids. DNA for the CDR3: TGTGCCAGCAGTCCGACTAGCGGGAGATGGAATGAGCAGTTCTTC. This sequence encodes CASSPTSGRWNEQFF.

In DNA, the CDR3 is TGTGCCAGTAGTATACCCACATACAATGAGCAGTTCTTC. Translating gives CASSIPTYNEQFF. V and J are TRBV19 and TRBJ2-1; no reliable D call. Trimming took off 2 bases at V and 4 bases at J, with 6 bases between the two ends. The CDR3 spans 13 residues. CDR1 is LNHDA and CDR2 is SQIVND in the germline V gene (reference sequence).

The rearrangement joins TRBV5-1 to TRBJ2-4; D may be TRBD1 (6 bases). The germline V gene encodes CDR1 SGHRS and CDR2 YFSETQ. The germline V and J ends were trimmed by 3 bases and 0 bases, with 16 bases remaining between them. CDR3 length equals 17 residues. CDR3 coding DNA: TGCGCCAGCAGCTGGGGCCAGGGGTCTTTAGCCAAAAACATTCAGTACTTC. It is translated as CASSWGQGSLAKNIQYF.

This clonotype was recorded many times. This sequence joins TRBV5-1 and TRBJ2-3, with D hard to call. The CDR3 length is 17 residues. Germline lookup yields CDR1 SGHRS and CDR2 YFSETQ. V lost 0 bases and J lost 1, with 15 bases in between. The CDR3 region has the DNA TGCGCCAGCAGCTTGGTTTGGCGCCCCGCTGGCACAGATACGCAGTATTTT. This encodes CASSLVWRPAGTDTQYF.

The chain carries TRBV24-1 and TRBJ1-1; D is unclear. V gave up 8 bases and J gave up 5 bases, with 14 bases separating them. CDR1 is KGHDR, CDR2 SFDVKD, per germline. This CDR3 contains 13 residues. This CDR3 is CATKGPGGTEAFF. The CDR3 bases are TGTGCCACCAAGGGTCCGGGTGGGACTGAAGCTTTCTTT.

V and J are TRBV4-1 and TRBJ2-2; D is uncertain. Trimming pared 5 bases from V and 4 bases from J, leaving 11 bases between. Per germline, CDR1 MGHRA and CDR2 YSYEKL. CDR3 length: 14 amino acids. The CDR3 DNA sequence: TGCGCCAGCAGCTTCCCGCTCGGCACCGGGGAGCTGTTTTTT. It specifies CASSFPLGTGELFF.